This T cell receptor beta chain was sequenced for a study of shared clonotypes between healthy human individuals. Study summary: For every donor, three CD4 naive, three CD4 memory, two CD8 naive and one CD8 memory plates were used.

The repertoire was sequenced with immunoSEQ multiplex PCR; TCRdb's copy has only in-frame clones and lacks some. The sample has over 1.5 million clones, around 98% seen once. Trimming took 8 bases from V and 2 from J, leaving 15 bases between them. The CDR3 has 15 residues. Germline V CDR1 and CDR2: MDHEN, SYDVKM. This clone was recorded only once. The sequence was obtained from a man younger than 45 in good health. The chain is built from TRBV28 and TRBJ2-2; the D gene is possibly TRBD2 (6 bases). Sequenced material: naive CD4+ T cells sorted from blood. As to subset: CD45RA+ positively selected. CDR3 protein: CASEWSGPNTGELFF. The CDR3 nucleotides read TGTGCCAGCGAGTGGAGCGGGCCCAACACCGGGGAGCTGTTTTTT.